Reported below is one T cell receptor (beta chain). No antigen is known for it. This sample is drawn from a study of T cell responses to AZD1222 COVID-19 vaccine. Study-wide findings and caveats: The sample set comprised mostly white British donors with more females, and clonal diversity was possibly underestimated. Nearly half of unique spike-specific TCRs reportedly avoided B.1.351 and B.1.1.7 mutated regions. After the peak T cell response, and only then, were repertoires sampled. Spike-spanning, vaccine-associated CD4 TCRs were dominant at 160-218 and 743-854.

Repertoires were generated with immunoSEQ multiplex PCR, while TCRdb's copy carries only in-frame clones and drops some. The repertoire holds 130,000 to 150,000 clones, approximately 91% seen once, with about 2% in the top ten. V lost 4 bases and J lost 4; bases outside the gene matches: 5. Germline CDR1 reads SGDLS; CDR2 reads YYNGEE. The CDR3 extends over 14 amino acids. This rearrangement joins TRBV9 to TRBJ1-5; TRBD1 aligns across 7 bases. The specimen was peripheral blood, collected 28 days after the second AZD1222 dose. This clonotype originated in an adult who received the AZD1222 COVID-19 vaccine. The CDR3 sequence is CASSSGQRNQPQHF. CDR3 in DNA: TGTGCCAGCAGCTCGGGACAGCGAAATCAGCCCCAGCATTTT.